The clone carrying this T cell receptor beta chain was counted once. Its antigen is as yet unknown. These data originate in a study of T cell responses to AZD1222 COVID-19 vaccine. Whether given at about 4 or about 12 weeks, second doses were pooled. The assay was immunoSEQ multiplex PCR, and TCRdb's table has in-frame clones only and misses some. The table lists 50,000 to 75,000 clones, approximately 89% of them singletons, with 6.1% in the top ten. Trimming took 5 bases from V and 6 from J, leaving 17 bases between them. Germline V CDR1 and CDR2: MNHEY, SVGEGT. This CDR3 has 15 residues. Study-wide results and caveats: Most donors were white British and more were female, and clonal diversity was possibly underestimated.

The J gene is TRBJ1-5, the V gene TRBV6-2 or TRBV6-3; D possibly corresponds to TRBD1 (5 bases). Sample: peripheral blood, taken 28 days after the second AZD1222 dose. This TCR was sampled from an adult who received the AZD1222 COVID-19 vaccine. DNA for the CDR3: TGTGCCAGCAGTCGGGCTCCAGGGTTCGGTCAGCCCCAGCATTTT. This gives the protein CASSRAPGFGQPQHF.